This T cell receptor (beta chain) was retrieved from a study of blood T cell repertoires in COVID-19. Looking at the study overall: Specimens from acute and convalescent COVID-19 originated in the United States, Italy and Spain.

Original data processing: Quantification of nucleated cells was approximated via reference gene primer amplification. The method was immunoSEQ multiplex PCR; TCRdb's version includes in-frame clones alone and lacks a portion of them. The D gene and trimming were derived from the DNA, and the V and J assignments and clone size from that table. This sample has 90,000 to 130,000 clones, with 82% found just once. Sequencing used peripheral blood. The TCR was taken from a woman aged 55-70 years with acute or convalescent COVID-19.

The CDR3 spells CASSLSGSGEQFF. The CDR3 coding sequence is TGTGCCAGCAGCTTATCAGGGTCAGGTGAGCAGTTCTTC. This chain uses TRBV11-2 with TRBJ2-1; tentative D call: TRBD1 (5 bases). The germline CDR1 and CDR2 sequences are SGHAT and FQNNGV. The CDR3 is made up of 13 amino acids. V was cut by 2 bases and J by 9 bases, with 11 bases left in between.